One TCR beta chain is described in this entry. Its antigen is unknown. As every portion of the isolated RNA was reverse transcribed, the sequencing read expressed TCRB transcripts. The repertoire was sequenced with immunoSEQ multiplex PCR; TCRdb's copy has only in-frame clones and lacks some. The table lists 200,000 to 300,000 clones, approximately 11% of them singletons, with 0.017% in the top ten. The data originate from a study of beta chain features in type 1 diabetes. Overall study context: Age, gender and cell yields were alike across patients and healthy donors. The samples had 85 million to 140 million sorted cells examined in all.

V was trimmed by 4 bases and J by 5 bases, leaving 12 bases between them. This CDR3 has 14 residues. The germline V gene encodes CDR1 MGHRA and CDR2 YSYEKL. Study outcomes and limitations: In these data, an HLA type influence on TCRB rearrangement remained unresolved. The naive, central memory and Treg TCRB repertoires showed an apparent similarity that was greater among patients than among healthy donors. In every one of the four CD4+ subsets, TCRB CDR3s were moderately but significantly shorter in Type 1 diabetes patients.

The clonotype originates from a man aged 30 to 45 with type 1 diabetes. V and J are TRBV4-1 and TRBJ1-5, with D hard to call. Sequenced: naive CD4+ T cells from blood. DNA of the CDR3: TGCGCCAGCAGCCCAGAGTGGCTTTATCAGCCCCAGCATTTT. Its protein product is CASSPEWLYQPQHF.